This T cell receptor beta chain appears in the sequencing data of a study of brain T cells in children with intractable seizures. Study-level points and caveats: Absence of clones before surgery may stem from lower sequencing depth.

Time point reported: blood from clinic visit 5 months post-surgery; TSC patient then seizure free. Sequencing was limited to surgery cases with top T cell transcript signatures in brain tissue. At least one anti-epileptic drug was given before surgery. Assay: immunoSEQ multiplex PCR; the TCRdb copy retains only in-frame clones and omits some. Counted here are approximately 330,000 clones, roughly 93% occurring once; the ten biggest clones make up around 5%. CDR1 and CDR2 (germline): SGHRS, YFSETQ. The CDR3 loop spans 15 amino acids. The V end lost 4 bases, the J end lost 6 bases, and 16 bases lay between the germline ends. Note on this clone: Its antigen remains unidentified.

The sample here was peripheral blood, taken less than 6 months after surgery. The genes are TRBV5-1 and TRBJ2-2, with D possibly being TRBD1 or TRBD2 (5 bases each). The TCR sequence derives from a boy younger than two with tuberous sclerosis and intractable seizures. The CDR3 loop reads CASSSRGTGPGELFF. The CDR3 DNA follows: TGCGCCAGCAGCAGCCGAGGGACCGGGCCCGGGGAGCTGTTTTTT.